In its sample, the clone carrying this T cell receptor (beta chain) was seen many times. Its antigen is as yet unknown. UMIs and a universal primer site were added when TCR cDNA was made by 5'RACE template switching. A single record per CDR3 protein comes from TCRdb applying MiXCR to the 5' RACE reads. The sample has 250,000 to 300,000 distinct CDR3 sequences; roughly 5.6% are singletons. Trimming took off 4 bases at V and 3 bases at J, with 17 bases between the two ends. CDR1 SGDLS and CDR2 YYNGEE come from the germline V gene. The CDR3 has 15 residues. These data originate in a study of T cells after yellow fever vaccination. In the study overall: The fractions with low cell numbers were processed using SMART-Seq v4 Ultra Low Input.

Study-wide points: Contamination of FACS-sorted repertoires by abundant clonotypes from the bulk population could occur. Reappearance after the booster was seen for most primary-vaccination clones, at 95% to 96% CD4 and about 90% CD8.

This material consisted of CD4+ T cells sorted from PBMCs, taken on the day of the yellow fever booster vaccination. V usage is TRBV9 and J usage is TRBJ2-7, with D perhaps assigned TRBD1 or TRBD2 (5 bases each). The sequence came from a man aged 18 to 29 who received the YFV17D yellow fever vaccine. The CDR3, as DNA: TGTGCCAGCAGCCCTCAGGGCACGGGGATCTACGAGCAGTACTTC. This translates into CASSPQGTGIYEQYF. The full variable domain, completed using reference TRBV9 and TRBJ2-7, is DSGVTQTPKHLITATGQRVTLRCSPRSGDLSVYWYQQSLDQGLQFLIQYYNGEERAKGNILERFSAQQFPDLHSELNLSSLELGDSALYFCASSPQGTGIYEQYFGPGTRLTVT.